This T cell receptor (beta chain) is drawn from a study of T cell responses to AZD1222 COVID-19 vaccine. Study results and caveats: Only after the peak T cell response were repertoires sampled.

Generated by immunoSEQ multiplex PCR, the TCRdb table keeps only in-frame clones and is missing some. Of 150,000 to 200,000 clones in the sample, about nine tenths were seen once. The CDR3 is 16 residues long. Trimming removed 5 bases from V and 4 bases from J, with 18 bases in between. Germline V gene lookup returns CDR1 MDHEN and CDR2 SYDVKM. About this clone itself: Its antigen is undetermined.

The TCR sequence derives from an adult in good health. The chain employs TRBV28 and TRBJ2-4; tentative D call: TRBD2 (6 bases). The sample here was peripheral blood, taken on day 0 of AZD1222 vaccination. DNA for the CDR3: TGTGCCAGCAGTACCACGGGACGTGGGGGGAAAAACATTCAGTACTTC. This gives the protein CASSTTGRGGKNIQYF.